A single TCR beta chain is shown here with its context. Antigen: not known. These data belong to a study of cytomegalovirus exposure and HLA in healthy donors. Findings and limits, study-wide: The study flagged roughly 160 TCR beta chains as cytomegalovirus-associated.

PCR used 60 Vbeta primers and 13 Jbeta primers. Under the authors' procedure: Tens of millions of unique TCR beta chains, roughly 11 million of them shared, were counted by a later analysis. Sequenced by immunoSEQ multiplex PCR; TCRdb stores in-frame clones only, minus some. V and J calls and clone size are those listed in that table; D and trimming were worked out from the DNA. This sample has about 120,000 clones, with roughly 10% found just once. V was trimmed by 7 bases and J by 7 bases, leaving 16 bases between them. The CDR3 runs to 13 residues. In germline, CDR1 is SGHVS, CDR2 FQNEAQ. The rearrangement joins TRBV7-8 to TRBJ1-1, with a tentative D call TRBD1 (5 bases). The sample was PBMCs. The source of this sequence is a woman aged 18-29 years in good health and CMV-seropositive. The CDR3 region has the DNA TGTGCCAGCACCGACGGGGGTGCACATGAAGCTTTCTTT. The encoded protein is CASTDGGAHEAFF.